This T cell receptor (beta chain) appears in the sequencing data of a study of blood T cells in healthy people across ages. This clonotype was seen ten or more times. Trimming took 7 bases from V and 4 from J; bases not matched to a gene: 3. This CDR3 spans 12 amino acids. Germline CDR1 reads MNHEY; CDR2 reads SVGEGT. The study recruited healthy Caucasian donors from Russia who were aged about 6 to 95. The second PCR ran about 6 to 11 cycles with a sample-barcoded 5' primer and J-beta primers. Each cDNA molecule, via a template-switch adaptor with 12 random nucleotides, was tagged. TCRdb reprocessed the 5' RACE reads via MiXCR and lists one record per CDR3 protein. Of 1.5 million to 2 million distinct CDR3 sequences listed, about 49% are singletons.

Input material: blood. The source is a woman aged 40 to 49 in good health. This chain connects TRBV6-2 or TRBV6-3 to TRBJ1-2; 7 nucleotides align to TRBD1. This CDR3 reads CASTGTAYGYTF. The CDR3 region has the DNA TGTGCCAGCACCGGGACAGCCTATGGCTACACCTTC.